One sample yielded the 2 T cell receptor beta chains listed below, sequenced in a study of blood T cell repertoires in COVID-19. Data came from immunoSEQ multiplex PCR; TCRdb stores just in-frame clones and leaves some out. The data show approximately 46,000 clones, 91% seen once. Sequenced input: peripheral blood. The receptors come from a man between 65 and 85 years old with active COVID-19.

The CDR3 nucleotides read TGTGCCAGCAGCCAAGATAAGCGCTCCTACAATGAGCAGTTCTTC. As protein: CASSQDKRSYNEQFF. The genes are TRBV4-2 and TRBJ2-1; D ambiguous. With 0 bases removed from V and 0 bases from J, the gap between germline ends came to 6 bases. Germline V gene lookup returns CDR1 LGHNA and CDR2 YNFKEQ. The CDR3 sequence is 15 residues long.

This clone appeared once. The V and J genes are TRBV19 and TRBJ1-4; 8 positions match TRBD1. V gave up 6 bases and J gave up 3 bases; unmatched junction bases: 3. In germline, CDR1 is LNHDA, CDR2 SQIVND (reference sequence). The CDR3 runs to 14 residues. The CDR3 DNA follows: TGTGCCAGTAGGACAGGGGCGGCTAATGAAAAACTGTTTTTT. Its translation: CASRTGAANEKLFF. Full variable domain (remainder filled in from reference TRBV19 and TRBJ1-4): DGGITQSPKYLFRKEGQNVTLSCEQNLNHDAMYWYRQDPGQGLRLIYYSQIVNDFQKGDIAEGYSVSREKKESFPLTVTSAQKNPTAFYLCASRTGAANEKLFFGSGTQLSVL.